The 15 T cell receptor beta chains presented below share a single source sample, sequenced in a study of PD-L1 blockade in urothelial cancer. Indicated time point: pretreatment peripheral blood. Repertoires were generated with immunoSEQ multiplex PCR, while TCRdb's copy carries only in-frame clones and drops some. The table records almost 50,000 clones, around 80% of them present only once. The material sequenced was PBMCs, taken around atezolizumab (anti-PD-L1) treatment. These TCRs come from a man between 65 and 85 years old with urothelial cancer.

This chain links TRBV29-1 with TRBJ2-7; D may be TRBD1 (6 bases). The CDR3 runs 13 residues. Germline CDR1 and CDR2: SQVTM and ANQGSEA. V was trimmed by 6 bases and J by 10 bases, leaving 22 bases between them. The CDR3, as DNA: TGCAGCGTGGGGGCTGAGGGACACACACATCAGTACTTC. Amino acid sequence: CSVGAEGHTHQYF.

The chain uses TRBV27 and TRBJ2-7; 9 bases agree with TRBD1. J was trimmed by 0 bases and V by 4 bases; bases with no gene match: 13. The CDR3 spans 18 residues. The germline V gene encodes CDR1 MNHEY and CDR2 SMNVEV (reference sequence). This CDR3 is CASSSRPPGTGSSYEQYF. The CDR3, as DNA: TGTGCCAGCAGTTCACGACCCCCCGGGACAGGGAGCTCCTACGAGCAGTACTTC.

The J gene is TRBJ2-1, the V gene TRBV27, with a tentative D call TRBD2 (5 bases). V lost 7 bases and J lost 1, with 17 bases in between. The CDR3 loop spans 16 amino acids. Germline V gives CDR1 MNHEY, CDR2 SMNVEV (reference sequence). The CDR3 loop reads CASTSAGKQSYNEQFF. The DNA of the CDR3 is TGTGCCAGCACCTCGGCCGGGAAGCAATCCTACAATGAGCAGTTCTTC.

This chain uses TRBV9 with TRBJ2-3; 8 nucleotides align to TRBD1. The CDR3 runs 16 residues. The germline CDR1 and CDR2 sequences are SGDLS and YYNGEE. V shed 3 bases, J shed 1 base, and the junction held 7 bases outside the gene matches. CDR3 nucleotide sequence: TGTGCCAGCAGCGGCCTGCAGGGGGCCGGCACAGATACGCAGTATTTT. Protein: CASSGLQGAGTDTQYF. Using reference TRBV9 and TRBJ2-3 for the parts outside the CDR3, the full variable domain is DSGVTQTPKHLITATGQRVTLRCSPRSGDLSVYWYQQSLDQGLQFLIQYYNGEERAKGNILERFSAQQFPDLHSELNLSSLELGDSALYFCASSGLQGAGTDTQYFGPGTRLTVL.

CDR3 protein: CASSTPAQGYEQYF. For the CDR3, the DNA is TGTGCCAGCAGCACACCGGCTCAGGGCTACGAGCAGTACTTC. The chain uses TRBV5-8 and TRBJ2-7, with D perhaps matching TRBD1 (5 bases). Trimming pared 4 bases from V and 3 bases from J, leaving 14 bases between. The germline V gene encodes CDR1 SGHTS and CDR2 YDEGEE. The CDR3 consists of 14 residues.

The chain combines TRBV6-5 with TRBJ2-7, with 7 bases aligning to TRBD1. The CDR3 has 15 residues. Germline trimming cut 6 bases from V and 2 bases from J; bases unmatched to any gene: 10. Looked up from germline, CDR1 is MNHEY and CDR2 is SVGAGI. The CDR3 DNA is TGTGCCAGCAGGTCAATGGGGACAGCTACCTACGAGCAGTACTTC. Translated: CASRSMGTATYEQYF.

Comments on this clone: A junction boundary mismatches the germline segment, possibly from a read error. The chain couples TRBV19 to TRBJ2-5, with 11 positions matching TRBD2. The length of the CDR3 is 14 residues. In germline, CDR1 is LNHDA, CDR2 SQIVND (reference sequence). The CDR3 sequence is CASSSGGASETQYF. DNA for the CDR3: TGTGCCAGCAGTAGCGGGGGGGCCTCAGAGACCCAGTACTTC.

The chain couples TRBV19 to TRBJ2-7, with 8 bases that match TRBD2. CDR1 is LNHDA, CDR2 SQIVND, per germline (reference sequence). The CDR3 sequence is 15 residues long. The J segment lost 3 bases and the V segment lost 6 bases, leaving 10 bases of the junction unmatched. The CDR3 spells CASSLNREGSYEQYF. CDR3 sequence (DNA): TGTGCCAGTAGCCTAAACCGGGAGGGGAGCTACGAGCAGTACTTC.

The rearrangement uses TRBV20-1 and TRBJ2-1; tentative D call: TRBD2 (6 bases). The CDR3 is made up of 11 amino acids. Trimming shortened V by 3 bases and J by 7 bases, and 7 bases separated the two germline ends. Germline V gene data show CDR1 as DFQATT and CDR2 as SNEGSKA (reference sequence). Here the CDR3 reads CSASGRNEQFF. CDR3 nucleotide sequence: TGCAGTGCTAGCGGGAGAAATGAGCAGTTCTTC.

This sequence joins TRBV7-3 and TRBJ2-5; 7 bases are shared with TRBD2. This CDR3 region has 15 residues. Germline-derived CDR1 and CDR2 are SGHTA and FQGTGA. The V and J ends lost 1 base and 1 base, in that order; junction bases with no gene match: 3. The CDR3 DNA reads TGTGCCAGCAGCTTAAATAGCGGGCCCCAAGAGACCCAGTACTTC. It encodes CASSLNSGPQETQYF.

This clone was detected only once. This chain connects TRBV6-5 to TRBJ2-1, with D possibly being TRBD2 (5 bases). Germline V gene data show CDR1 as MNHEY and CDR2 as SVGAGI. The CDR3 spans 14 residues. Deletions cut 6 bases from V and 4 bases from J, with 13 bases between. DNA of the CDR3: TGTGCCAGCAGATCCGGGCGGGCATACAATGAGCAGTTCTTC. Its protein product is CASRSGRAYNEQFF.

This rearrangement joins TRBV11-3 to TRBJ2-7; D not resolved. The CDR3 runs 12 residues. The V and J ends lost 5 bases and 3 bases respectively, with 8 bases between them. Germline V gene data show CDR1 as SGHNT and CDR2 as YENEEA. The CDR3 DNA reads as TGTGCCAGCAGCCGTGACAACTACGAGCAGTACTTC. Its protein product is CASSRDNYEQYF.

The CDR3 nucleotides read TGCAGCGTTTTACGGGACAGGGGAATGCGGACTGAAGCTTTCTTT. Translating gives CSVLRDRGMRTEAFF. V is TRBV29-1 and J is TRBJ1-1; 10 bases align to TRBD1. Germline-derived CDR1 and CDR2 are SQVTM and ANQGSEA. The V gene end was trimmed by 5 bases and the J gene end by 5 bases; junction bases not matched to a gene: 11. This CDR3 is 15 amino acids long. The full variable domain, completed using reference TRBV29-1 and TRBJ1-1, is SAVISQKPSRDICQRGTSLTIQCQVDSQVTMMFWYRQQPGQSLTLIATANQGSEATYESGFVIDKFPISRPNLTFSTLTVSNMSPEDSSIYLCSVLRDRGMRTEAFFGQGTRLTVV.

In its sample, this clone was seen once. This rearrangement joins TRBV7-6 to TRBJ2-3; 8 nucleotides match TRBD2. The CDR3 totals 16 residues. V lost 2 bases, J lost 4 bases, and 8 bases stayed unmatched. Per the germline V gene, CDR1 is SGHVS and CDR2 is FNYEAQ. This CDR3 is CASSLRREVYADTQYF. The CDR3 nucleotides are TGTGCCAGCAGCTTAAGGCGGGAGGTTTACGCAGATACGCAGTATTTT. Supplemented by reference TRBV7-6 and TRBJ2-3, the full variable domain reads GAGVSQSPRYKVTKRGQDVALRCDPISGHVSLYWYRQALGQGPEFLTYFNYEAQQDKSGLPNDRFSAERPEGSISTLTIQRTEQRDSAMYRCASSLRREVYADTQYFGPGTRLTVL.

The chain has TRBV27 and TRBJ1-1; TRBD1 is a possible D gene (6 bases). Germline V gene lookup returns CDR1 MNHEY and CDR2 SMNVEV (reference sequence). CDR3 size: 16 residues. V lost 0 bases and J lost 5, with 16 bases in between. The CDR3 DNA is TGTGCCAGCAGTTTATCCTGGGGGCGGGTAAAAACTGAAGCTTTCTTT. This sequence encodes CASSLSWGRVKTEAFF.